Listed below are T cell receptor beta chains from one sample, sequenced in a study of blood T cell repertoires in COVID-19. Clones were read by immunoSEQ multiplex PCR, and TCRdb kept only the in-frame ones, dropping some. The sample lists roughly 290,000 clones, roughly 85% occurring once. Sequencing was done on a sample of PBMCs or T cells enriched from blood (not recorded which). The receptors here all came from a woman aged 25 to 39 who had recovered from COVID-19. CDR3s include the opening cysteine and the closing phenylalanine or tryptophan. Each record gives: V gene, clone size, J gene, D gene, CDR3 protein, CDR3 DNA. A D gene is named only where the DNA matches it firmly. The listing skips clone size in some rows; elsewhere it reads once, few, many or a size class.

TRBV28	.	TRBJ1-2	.	CASSLRPLGHLNYGYTF	TGTGCCAGCAGTTTACGACCCTTGGGGCATCTGAACTATGGCTACACCTTC
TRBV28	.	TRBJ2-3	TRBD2	CASSYGGSRRTDTQYF	TGTGCCAGCAGCTACGGGGGGTCGAGGCGGACAGATACGCAGTATTTT
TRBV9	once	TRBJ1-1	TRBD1	CASSVQDRGSEAFF	TGTGCCAGCAGCGTGCAGGACAGGGGCTCTGAAGCTTTCTTT
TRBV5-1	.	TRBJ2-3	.	CASSLQGPPRYTDTQYF	TGCGCCAGCAGCTTACAGGGTCCCCCGCGATACACAGATACGCAGTATTTT
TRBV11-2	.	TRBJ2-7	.	CASSPGVAEREHYEQYF	TGTGCCAGCAGCCCCGGGGTAGCGGAACGCGAACACTACGAGCAGTACTTC
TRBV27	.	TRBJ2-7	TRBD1	CASSGSGTGDYEQYF	TGTGCCAGCAGTGGATCCGGGACAGGAGATTACGAGCAGTACTTC
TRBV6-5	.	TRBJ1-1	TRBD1	CASSYSGTGIITEAFF	TGTGCCAGCAGTTACTCCGGGACAGGGATTATCACTGAAGCTTTCTTT
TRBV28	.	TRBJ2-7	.	CASSYNRRSSYEQYF	TGTGCCAGCAGTTACAATAGACGGAGCTCCTACGAGCAGTACTTC
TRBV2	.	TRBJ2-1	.	CASSEYAYNEQFF	TGTGCCAGCAGTGAGTATGCCTACAATGAGCAGTTCTTC
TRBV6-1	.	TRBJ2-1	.	CASSEAHREFTNEQFF	TGTGCCAGCAGTGAAGCGCATCGGGAGTTTACCAATGAGCAGTTCTTC
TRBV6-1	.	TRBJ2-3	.	CASSDRGISPIYTDTQYF	TGTGCCAGCAGTGATCGCGGGATTTCACCAATTTACACAGATACGCAGTATTTT
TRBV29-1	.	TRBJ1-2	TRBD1	CSVEDRDGGYTF	TGCAGCGTTGAGGACAGGGATGGTGGCTACACCTTC
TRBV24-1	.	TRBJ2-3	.	CATSDIPQGTSTDTQYF	TGTGCCACCAGTGACATCCCACAGGGGACTAGCACAGATACGCAGTATTTT
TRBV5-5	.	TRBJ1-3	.	CASSLVGGTFSGNTIYF	TGTGCCAGCAGCTTGGTCGGGGGAACTTTCTCTGGAAACACCATATATTTT
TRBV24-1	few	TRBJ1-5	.	CATSAGVHSNQPQHF	TGTGCCACCAGTGCCGGGGTCCATAGCAATCAGCCCCAGCATTTT
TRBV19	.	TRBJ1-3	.	CASSPGHSGNTIYF	TGTGCCAGTAGTCCGGGACATTCTGGAAACACCATATATTTT
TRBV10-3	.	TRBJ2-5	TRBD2	CAISRGLAGGETQYF	TGTGCCATCAGCCGAGGACTAGCGGGAGGAGAGACCCAGTACTTC
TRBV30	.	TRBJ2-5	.	CAWSGPGGQETQYF	TGTGCCTGGAGTGGACCAGGCGGGCAAGAGACCCAGTACTTC
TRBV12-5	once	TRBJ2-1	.	CASGLVRWGEIGSYNEQFF	TGTGCTAGTGGTTTGGTAAGGTGGGGCGAAATAGGGTCCTACAATGAGCAGTTCTTC
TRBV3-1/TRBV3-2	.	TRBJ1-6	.	CASSQSYPSSYNSPLHF	TGTGCCAGCAGCCAAAGCTACCCGAGCTCCTATAATTCACCCCTCCACTTT
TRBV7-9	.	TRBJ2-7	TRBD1	CASSLLTGGNSYEQYF	TGTGCCAGCAGCTTATTGACAGGGGGGAACTCCTACGAGCAGTACTTC
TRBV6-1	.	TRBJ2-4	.	CASSGSGSYSKAKNIQYF	TGTGCCAGCAGTGGCTCCGGGAGCTATAGTAAAGCCAAAAACATTCAGTACTTC
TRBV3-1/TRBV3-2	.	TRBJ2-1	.	CASSQVDPEDEQFF	TGTGCCAGCAGCCAAGTCGATCCAGAGGATGAGCAGTTCTTC
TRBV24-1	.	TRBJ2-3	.	CATSDSRGSDTQYF	TGTGCCACCAGTGATTCCCGGGGGTCAGATACGCAGTATTTT
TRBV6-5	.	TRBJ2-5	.	CASSYRDNYQETQYF	TGTGCCAGCAGTTATCGGGACAATTACCAAGAGACCCAGTACTTC
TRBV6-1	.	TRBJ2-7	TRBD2	CASSDRLAGGEQYF	TGTGCCAGCAGTGACCGACTAGCGGGAGGGGAGCAGTACTTC
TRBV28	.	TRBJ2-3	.	CASQPSRSADTQYF	TGTGCCAGTCAGCCGAGCCGGAGCGCAGATACGCAGTATTTT
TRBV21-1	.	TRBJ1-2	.	CASSKGAGNYGYTF	TGTGCCAGCAGCAAAGGGGCAGGGAACTATGGCTACACCTTC
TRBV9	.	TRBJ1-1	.	CASSGGGLNTEAFF	TGTGCCAGCAGCGGCGGGGGTTTGAACACTGAAGCTTTCTTT
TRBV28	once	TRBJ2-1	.	CASITRQLTYNEQFF	TGTGCCAGCATTACGAGACAGTTAACCTACAATGAGCAGTTCTTC
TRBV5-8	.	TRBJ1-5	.	CASSRDGTRYQPQHF	TGTGCCAGCAGTCGGGATGGGACACGATATCAGCCCCAGCATTTT
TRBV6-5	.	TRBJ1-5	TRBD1	CASEIDRASQPQHF	TGTGCCAGTGAAATTGACAGGGCCAGTCAGCCCCAGCATTTT
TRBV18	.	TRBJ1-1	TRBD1	CASSGFGRGQGEAFF	TGTGCCAGCTCAGGGTTCGGTCGCGGACAGGGAGAAGCTTTCTTT
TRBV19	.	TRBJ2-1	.	CASSTGSGDEQFF	TGTGCCAGTAGCACGGGGAGTGGCGATGAGCAGTTCTTC
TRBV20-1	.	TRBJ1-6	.	CSASELGGKGSPLHF	TGCAGTGCTAGTGAATTGGGAGGAAAGGGATCACCCCTCCACTTT
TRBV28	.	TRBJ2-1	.	CASSLELSSYNEQFF	TGTGCCAGCAGTTTAGAACTTTCCTCCTACAATGAGCAGTTCTTC
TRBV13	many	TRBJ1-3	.	CASSLVGGAGNTIYF	TGTGCCAGCAGCTTAGTAGGCGGGGCTGGAAACACCATATATTTT
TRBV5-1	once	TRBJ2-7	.	CASSSDSDPYEQYF	TGCGCCAGCAGTTCGGATAGCGACCCCTACGAGCAGTACTTC
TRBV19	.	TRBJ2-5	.	CASSIAAGKETQYF	TGTGCCAGTAGTATAGCTGCGGGAAAAGAGACCCAGTACTTC